Following are 24 T cell receptor beta chains from one sample sequenced in a study of blood T cells in healthy people across ages. A sample-barcoded 5' primer and a J-beta primer mix were used in a second PCR of roughly 7 to 11 cycles. One entry per CDR3 protein, called by TCRdb with MiXCR from the 5' RACE reads. The sample contains 1,800,000 or so distinct CDR3 sequences, more than 35% of which appear only once. Input material: blood. The receptors come from a human donor in good health.

The chain is built from TRBV9 and TRBJ1-2; 9 nucleotides match TRBD1. J lost 4 bases, V lost 4 bases, and 8 bases had no gene match. Germline values: CDR1 SGDLS, CDR2 YYNGEE. The CDR3 runs 15 residues. The CDR3 reads CASSPGTGYSYGYTF. The CDR3 nucleotides read TGTGCCAGCAGCCCTGGGACAGGGTATAGCTATGGCTACACCTTC.

This clonotype occurred once. The chain employs TRBV5-1 and TRBJ1-1, with D unclear. Trimming removed 4 bases at V and 4 bases at J, with 14 bases between. Germline loops: CDR1 SGHRS, CDR2 YFSETQ. The CDR3 runs to 14 residues. CDR3 loop: CASSPGSSVTEAFF. CDR3 in DNA: TGCGCCAGCAGCCCGGGGTCCTCGGTCACTGAAGCTTTCTTT.

This clonotype was detected once. The rearrangement uses TRBV28 and TRBJ2-4; D gene uncertain. Near its end, the DNA agrees better with TRBJ2-7, so the J call may be wrong. CDR1 and CDR2 from the germline V gene are MDHEN and SYDVKM. This CDR3 is 16 amino acids long. The CDR3 DNA reads as TGTGCCAGCAGTTTTTTTGCTACTATAGGCAAGTACGAGCAGTACTTC. It yields the protein CASSFFATIGKYEQYF.

This sequence joins TRBV12-3 or TRBV12-4 and TRBJ1-2; D unclear. V dropped 7 bases and J dropped 0 bases, with 12 bases sitting between them. This CDR3 region has 14 residues. The CDR3 DNA follows: TGTGCCAGCACTCACTCGGGAGCTAACTATGGCTACACCTTC. Translation: CASTHSGANYGYTF.

The V call is TRBV12-3 or TRBV12-4, the J call TRBJ2-4; the D is unclear. Judging by the DNA end, TRBJ2-7 fits better; the J call may be wrong. This CDR3 comprises 13 residues. CDR3: CASSIQVPYEQYF. As DNA, the CDR3 is TGTGCCAGCAGTATACAAGTACCCTACGAGCAGTACTTC.

This clonotype was seen a few times. This clone may be a read error of a much larger clone one base away. V usage is TRBV20-1 and J usage is TRBJ1-2, with TRBD1 identical over 8 bases. The CDR3 totals 16 residues. CDR1 is DFQATT, CDR2 SNEGSKA, per germline (reference sequence). The V gene end was trimmed by 3 bases and the J gene end by 6 bases; junction bases not matched to a gene: 15. The CDR3 sequence: CSARKGQAFRRDGYTF. The CDR3 DNA follows: TGCAGTGCTAGGAAGGGACAGGCGTTCCGCCGGGATGGCTACACCTTC.

This clonotype occurred a few times. The genes are TRBV6-2 or TRBV6-3 and TRBJ2-5; no clear D. V was pared by 5 bases and J by 4 bases, with 11 bases between. The germline V gene encodes CDR1 MNHEY and CDR2 SVGEGT. The CDR3 loop spans 13 amino acids. CDR3 DNA sequence: TGTGCCAGCAGTGCTTATATCGGAGAGACCCAGTACTTC. Residues: CASSAYIGETQYF.

The rearrangement links TRBV6-1 to TRBJ1-5; the D gene is possibly TRBD1 (6 bases). CDR1 MNHNS and CDR2 SASEGT come from the germline V gene. The CDR3 length is 16 residues. Trimming pared 4 bases from V and 0 bases from J, leaving 13 bases between. The CDR3 bases are TGTGCCAGCAGTGTCAGGGGAAACCCTAGCAATCAGCCCCAGCATTTT. Translation gives CASSVRGNPSNQPQHF.

The rearrangement joins TRBV9 to TRBJ2-7; TRBD2 might be the D (5 bases). This CDR3 has 14 amino acids. V lost 0 bases and J lost 1, with 8 bases in between. Germline values: CDR1 SGDLS, CDR2 YYNGEE. The CDR3 coding sequence is TGTGCCAGCAGCGTAGATAGCGCATCCTACGAGCAGTACTTC. Protein: CASSVDSASYEQYF.

The chain links TRBV12-3 or TRBV12-4 to TRBJ1-4, with TRBD1 matching over 10 bases. The CDR3 is 15 amino acids. With V trimmed by 3 bases and J by 8 bases, 6 bases remained unmatched. In DNA, the CDR3 is TGTGCCAGCAGTTTGAGACAGGGGGCAGGGGAAAAACTGTTTTTT. It codes for CASSLRQGAGEKLFF.

The chain has TRBV7-8 and TRBJ2-3, with D uncertain. The CDR3 consists of 17 residues. Germline V CDR1 and CDR2: SGHVS, FQNEAQ. Trimming removed 3 bases at V and 1 base at J, with 17 bases between. CDR3 coding DNA: TGTGCCAGCAGCTTGAGACGGATCTTTGGGGGCACAGATACGCAGTATTTT. Amino acid sequence: CASSLRRIFGGTDTQYF.

This clonotype was counted a single time. The chain carries TRBV7-3 and TRBJ2-1; no reliable D call. The germline CDR1 and CDR2 sequences are SGHTA and FQGTGA. The CDR3 loop spans 13 amino acids. The V and J ends lost 3 bases and 7 bases respectively, with 10 bases between them. The CDR3: CASSLTRTNEQFF. The CDR3 nucleotides read TGTGCCAGCAGCTTGACTCGAACGAATGAGCAGTTCTTC.

About this clonotype: Sequence at one end of the junction differs from germline and may be a read error. CDR3: CASSYSGTADTDAQYF. CDR3 bases: TGTGCCAGCAGTTATTCCGGGACAGCCGACACAGATGCGCAGTATTTT. The chain has TRBV6-5 and TRBJ2-3; 7 nucleotides match TRBD1. Per the germline V gene, CDR1 is MNHEY and CDR2 is SVGAGI. This CDR3 is built from 16 residues.

The chain employs TRBV24-1 and TRBJ2-5; the match to TRBD1 covers 8 bases. CDR3 length equals 14 residues. Germline trimming cut 7 bases from V and 1 base from J; bases unmatched to any gene: 4. Germline V gene lookup returns CDR1 KGHDR and CDR2 SFDVKD. The CDR3 loop reads CATRPTGAQETQYF. The CDR3 DNA reads TGTGCCACCAGACCGACAGGGGCCCAAGAGACCCAGTACTTC.

The rearrangement links TRBV6-6 to TRBJ1-2, with TRBD1 as a possible D gene (5 bases). V was trimmed by 8 bases and J by 1 base, leaving 11 bases between them. Per germline, CDR1 MNHNY and CDR2 SVGAGI (reference sequence). The CDR3 spans 13 residues. In DNA, the CDR3 is TGTGCCAGCGGGGGGGATTATAACTATGGCTACACCTTC. Its protein product is CASGGDYNYGYTF.

J is TRBJ1-6 and V is TRBV7-3; 10 bases line up with TRBD1. The CDR3 loop spans 17 amino acids. The germline V gene has CDR1 SGHTA and CDR2 FQGTGA. V trimming: 5 bases; J trimming: 7 bases; junction bases outside the gene matches: 11. This chain's CDR3 is CASSQGAAGQGNSPLHF. For the CDR3, the DNA is TGTGCCAGCAGCCAAGGGGCCGCGGGACAGGGGAATTCACCCCTCCACTTT.

The sample holds many counts of this clonotype. J is TRBJ2-1 and V is TRBV3-1, with a possible D match to TRBD1 (5 bases). The CDR3 runs to 13 residues. V gave up 8 bases and J gave up 5 bases, with 13 bases separating them. Germline V gene lookup returns CDR1 LGHDT and CDR2 YNNKEL (reference sequence). CDR3 region: CASAPGMDNEQFF. The CDR3 bases are TGTGCCAGCGCCCCAGGGATGGACAATGAGCAGTTCTTC.

This rearrangement joins TRBV15 to TRBJ2-1; a possible D gene is TRBD1 (6 bases). This CDR3 is 10 amino acids long. The germline V gene has CDR1 LNHNV and CDR2 YYDKDF (reference sequence). The V end was cut by 9 bases, the J end by 9 bases, with 9 bases between. CDR3 region: CATQGSEQFF. The CDR3 DNA follows: TGTGCCACACAGGGCAGTGAGCAGTTCTTC.

The chain is built from TRBV4-1 and TRBJ2-5; D is tentatively TRBD1 or TRBD2 (5 bases each). The CDR3 has 16 amino acids. The V end lost 1 base, the J end lost 0 bases, and 12 bases lay between the germline ends. CDR1 is MGHRA, CDR2 YSYEKL, per germline. In DNA form, the CDR3 reads TGCGCCAGCAGCCAAGCCTTACTGGGGGACCAAGAGACCCAGTACTTC. Encoded protein: CASSQALLGDQETQYF.

Concerning this clonotype itself: The junction differs from germline at one of its ends, possibly a read error. The V and J genes are TRBV6-5 and TRBJ2-1; no clear D. The CDR3 spans 14 residues. CDR1 and CDR2 from the germline V gene are MNHEY and SVGAGI. As DNA, the CDR3 is TGTGCCTGCAGTTACTCGATTGAGTTCGATGAGCGGTTCTTC. Its protein product is CACSYSIEFDERFF.

V usage is TRBV6-2 or TRBV6-3 and J usage is TRBJ1-1; D is uncertain. V shed 5 bases and J shed 0 bases, with 22 bases lying between them. The length of the CDR3 is 18 residues. The germline V gene has CDR1 MNHEY and CDR2 SVGEGT. The CDR3 region is CASSHAPPKPIMNTEAFF. Here the CDR3 DNA reads TGTGCCAGCAGTCACGCCCCCCCCAAACCTATTATGAACACTGAAGCTTTCTTT.

This chain links TRBV5-1 with TRBJ2-3; tentatively, D is TRBD1 or TRBD2 (5 bases each). This CDR3 is built from 14 residues. V lost 2 bases, J lost 0 bases, and 7 bases lay in between. Per the germline V gene, CDR1 is SGHRS and CDR2 is YFSETQ. DNA for the CDR3: TGCGCCAGCAGCTTATGGGACAGCACAGATACGCAGTATTTT. This codes for CASSLWDSTDTQYF.

This sequence joins TRBV5-1 and TRBJ1-5; D gene unclear. Per germline, CDR1 SGHRS and CDR2 YFSETQ. Trimming removed 5 bases from V and 2 bases from J, with 11 bases in between. The CDR3 loop spans 14 amino acids. In DNA, the CDR3 is TGCGCCAGCAGTATAGGGCATGGCAATCAGCCCCAGCATTTT. It translates to CASSIGHGNQPQHF.

DNA of the CDR3: TGTGCCAGCAGTAGGACAGGGGCCTACTATGGCTACACCTTC. Amino acid sequence: CASSRTGAYYGYTF. The J gene is TRBJ1-2, the V gene TRBV27, with 9 bases aligning to TRBD1. Looked up from germline, CDR1 is MNHEY and CDR2 is SMNVEV (reference sequence). This CDR3 spans 14 amino acids. Trimming at V came to 5 bases and at J to 3 bases, leaving 4 bases not matched to a gene.